This is a list of T cell receptor beta chains from one sample in a study of cytomegalovirus exposure and HLA in healthy donors. Assay used: immunoSEQ multiplex PCR; TCRdb lists only in-frame clones, some missing. Here the sample spans some 150,000 clones, about 65% being singletons. Sequencing was performed on PBMCs. These receptors came from a woman younger than 45 in good health and CMV-seronegative. Each CDR3 is given with its conserved first and last residue. A D gene is named only where the DNA matches it firmly.

j_gene: TRBJ2-2; v_gene: TRBV10-3; d_gene: TRBD2; CDR3aa: CAISEFGLAGVMAGELFF; CDR3nt: TGTGCCATCAGTGAATTTGGACTAGCGGGCGTTATGGCCGGGGAGCTGTTTTTT
j_gene: TRBJ2-3; v_gene: TRBV9; d_gene: .; CDR3aa: CASSDHTDTQYF; CDR3nt: TGTGCCAGCAGCGATCACACAGATACGCAGTATTTT
j_gene: TRBJ1-6; v_gene: TRBV5-6; d_gene: .; CDR3aa: CASSLDGSYNSPLHF; CDR3nt: TGTGCCAGCAGCTTGGACGGCTCCTATAATTCACCCCTCCACTTT
j_gene: TRBJ1-6; v_gene: TRBV27; d_gene: .; CDR3aa: CASSERGSGSPLHF; CDR3nt: TGTGCCAGCTCAGAACGGGGGTCTGGATCACCCCTCCACTTT
j_gene: TRBJ1-1; v_gene: TRBV11-2; d_gene: .; CDR3aa: CASSSPKGGGTEAFF; CDR3nt: TGTGCCAGCAGCTCCCCCAAGGGAGGGGGCACTGAAGCTTTCTTT
j_gene: TRBJ2-1; v_gene: TRBV11-2; d_gene: .; CDR3aa: CASSLDTLVNEQFF; CDR3nt: TGTGCCAGCAGCTTAGACACACTAGTGAATGAGCAGTTCTTC
j_gene: TRBJ1-4; v_gene: TRBV5-6; d_gene: TRBD1; CDR3aa: CASSPPGQENEKLFF; CDR3nt: TGTGCCAGCAGCCCCCCGGGACAGGAAAATGAAAAACTGTTTTTT
j_gene: TRBJ2-7; v_gene: TRBV5-4; d_gene: TRBD2; CDR3aa: CASSSRLAGFLILDEQYF; CDR3nt: TGTGCCAGCAGTAGTCGACTAGCGGGTTTCCTTATTCTAGACGAGCAGTACTTC
j_gene: TRBJ2-3; v_gene: TRBV7-8; d_gene: TRBD2; CDR3aa: CASSFLAGASDTQYF; CDR3nt: TGTGCCAGCAGTTTCCTAGCGGGAGCTTCTGATACGCAGTATTTT
j_gene: TRBJ2-3; v_gene: TRBV28; d_gene: TRBD2; CDR3aa: CASGPSMGGGGDTQYF; CDR3nt: TGTGCCAGCGGCCCCTCGATGGGTGGGGGGGGAGATACGCAGTATTTT
j_gene: TRBJ2-2; v_gene: TRBV7-7; d_gene: TRBD2; CDR3aa: CASSLEAGYPGELFF; CDR3nt: TGTGCCAGCAGCTTAGAAGCGGGGTACCCCGGGGAGCTGTTTTTT
j_gene: TRBJ2-1; v_gene: TRBV5-1; d_gene: TRBD1; CDR3aa: CASSYPGGSEGEQFF; CDR3nt: TGCGCCAGCAGCTACCCAGGGGGCTCGGAGGGTGAGCAGTTCTTC
j_gene: TRBJ1-2; v_gene: TRBV14; d_gene: .; CDR3aa: CASSQGSDRSNYGYTF; CDR3nt: TGTGCCAGCAGCCAAGGTTCCGACAGATCTAACTATGGCTACACCTTC
j_gene: TRBJ2-2; v_gene: TRBV29-1; d_gene: .; CDR3aa: CSVERLLDSGELFF; CDR3nt: TGCAGCGTTGAAAGACTTTTGGATAGCGGGGAGCTGTTTTTT